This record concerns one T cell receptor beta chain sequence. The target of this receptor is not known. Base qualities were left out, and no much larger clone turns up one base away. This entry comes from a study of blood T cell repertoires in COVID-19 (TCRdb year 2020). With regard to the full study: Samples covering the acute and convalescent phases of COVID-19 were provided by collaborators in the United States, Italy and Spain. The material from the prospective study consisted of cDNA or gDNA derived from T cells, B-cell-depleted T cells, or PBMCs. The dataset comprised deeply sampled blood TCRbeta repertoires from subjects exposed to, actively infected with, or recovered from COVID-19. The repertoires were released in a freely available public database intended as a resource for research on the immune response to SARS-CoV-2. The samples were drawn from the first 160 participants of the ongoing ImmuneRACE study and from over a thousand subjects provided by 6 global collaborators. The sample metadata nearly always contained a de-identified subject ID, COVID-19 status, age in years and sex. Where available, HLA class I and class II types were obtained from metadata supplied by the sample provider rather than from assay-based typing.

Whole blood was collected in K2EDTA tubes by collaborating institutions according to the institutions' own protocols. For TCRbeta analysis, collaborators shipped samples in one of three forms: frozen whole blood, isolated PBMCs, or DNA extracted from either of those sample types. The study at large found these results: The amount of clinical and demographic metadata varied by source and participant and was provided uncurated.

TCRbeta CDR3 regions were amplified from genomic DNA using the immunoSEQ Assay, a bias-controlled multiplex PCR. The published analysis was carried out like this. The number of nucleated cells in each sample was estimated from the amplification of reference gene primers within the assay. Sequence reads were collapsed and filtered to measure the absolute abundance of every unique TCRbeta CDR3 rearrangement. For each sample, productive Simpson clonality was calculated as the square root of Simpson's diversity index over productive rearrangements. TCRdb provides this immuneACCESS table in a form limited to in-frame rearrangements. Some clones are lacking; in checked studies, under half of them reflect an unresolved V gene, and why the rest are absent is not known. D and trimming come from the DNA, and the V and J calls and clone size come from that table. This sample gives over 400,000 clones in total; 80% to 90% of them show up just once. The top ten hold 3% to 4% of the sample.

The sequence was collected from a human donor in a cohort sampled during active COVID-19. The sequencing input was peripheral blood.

The CDR3: CASTVSNQPQHF. Here is the DNA: TGTGCCAGCACGGTTAGCAATCAGCCCCAGCATTTT. The rearranged chain carries TRBV28 and TRBJ1-5; the D gene cannot be resolved reliably. The germline V gene provides CDR1 MDHEN and CDR2 SYDVKM. Its CDR3 holds 12 amino acids, cysteine through phenylalanine. The retained sequence is limited to the CDR3, 36 bases, with the frame set at the first base. The V end loses 7 bases and the J end loses 0 bases, and a stretch of 4 bases separates them.